This T cell receptor beta chain stems from a study of blood T cell repertoires in COVID-19. Study-level information: COVID-19 samples from acute and convalescent phases originated in the United States, Italy and Spain. The cDNA or gDNA used as material had been derived from T cells, B-cell-depleted T cells, or PBMCs.

Authors' data handling: Cell counts per sample came from amplifying reference gene primers. Libraries were prepared by immunoSEQ multiplex PCR; TCRdb keeps only in-frame clonotypes and omits some of them. V and J calls and clone size are given by that table; D and trimming were obtained from the DNA. The sample consists of some 90,000 clones, around 89% of them appearing once. Germline V gene data show CDR1 as LGHDT and CDR2 as YNNKEL (reference sequence). The CDR3 is 16 residues long. V trimming: 4 bases; J trimming: 2 bases; junction bases outside the gene matches: 7. This TCR came from a man aged 45-65 years with acute or convalescent COVID-19. Sequencing was carried out using peripheral blood. V and J are TRBV3-1 (or the pseudogene TRBV3-2) and TRBJ2-3; the match to TRBD2 covers 9 bases. This chain's CDR3 is CASSLRRGGTTDTQYF. The CDR3 nucleotides read TGTGCCAGCAGCCTCCGGCGGGGGGGGACCACAGATACGCAGTATTTT.